The 21 T cell receptor beta chains reported below all come from one sample, sequenced in a study of T cells expressing NK-cell markers. TCRdb re-analyzed the 5' RACE reads; it lists each CDR3 protein once, without DNA. The specimen's table records hundreds of thousands of distinct CDR3 sequences. The sequenced sample consisted of blood T cells: a sorted CD56 or NKG2C T cell subset, CD4+ or CD8+ T cells, or bulk PBMC T cells (not recorded which). These receptors were taken from a woman between 18 and 70 years old in good health.

V is TRBV14 and J is TRBJ1-2; TCRdb gives TRBD1 as the D gene, but with no DNA this cannot be confirmed. Germline-derived CDR1 and CDR2 are SGHDN and FVKESK. The length of the CDR3 is 13 residues. CDR3 in amino acids: CASSRRGLDGYTF.

The chain is built from TRBV5-6 and TRBJ2-1; the TCRdb D gene call, TRBD1, has no DNA to confirm it. The CDR3 contains 11 residues. Germline CDR1 reads SGHDT; CDR2 reads YYEEEE. Here the CDR3 reads CASRSGDEQFF.

The genes are TRBV29-1 and TRBJ2-3; TCRdb selects TRBD2, and the lack of DNA leaves this call unchecked. Germline lookup yields CDR1 SQVTM and CDR2 ANQGSEA. The CDR3 covers 15 residues. This CDR3 reads CSYLGSGSGADTQYF.

This chain connects TRBV20-1 to TRBJ1-1; with no DNA, the TCRdb D assignment of TRBD1 cannot be verified. Germline CDR1 DFQATT, CDR2 SNEGSKA (reference sequence). The CDR3 is 13 residues long. CDR3 amino acids: CSATQGGNTEAFF.

This rearrangement joins TRBV20-1 to TRBJ2-3; TCRdb's assignment of TRBD1 cannot be checked, as there is no DNA. The CDR3 contains 17 residues. CDR1 and CDR2 from the germline V gene are DFQATT and SNEGSKA (reference sequence). The CDR3 spells CSARWGGGDPWTDTQYF.

The V call is TRBV7-9, the J call TRBJ2-5; TCRdb outputs TRBD2, but without DNA this stays unchecked. The germline V gene encodes CDR1 SEHNR and CDR2 FQNEAQ (reference sequence). This CDR3 has 13 residues. The CDR3 reads CASSKGPEETQYF.

The rearrangement links TRBV20-1 to TRBJ2-3; TCRdb outputs TRBD1, but without DNA this stays unchecked. The CDR3 extends over 14 amino acids. Germline V gene lookup returns CDR1 DFQATT and CDR2 SNEGSKA (reference sequence). The CDR3 sequence: CSAPRGGGTDTQYF.

V and J are TRBV7-3 and TRBJ1-2. This CDR3 has 15 residues. Germline-derived CDR1 and CDR2 are SGHTA and FQGTGA. CDR3 loop: CASSLNAGAPHGYTF.

The chain uses TRBV20-1 and TRBJ1-1. This CDR3 contains 14 residues. Germline V CDR1 and CDR2: DFQATT, SNEGSKA (reference sequence). The CDR3: CSAFREGLGTEAFF.

This chain links TRBV23-1 with TRBJ1-1; the TRBD1 assignment by TCRdb is unverifiable without DNA. TRBV23-1 is placed among ORFs of uncertain function. This CDR3 is 17 amino acids long. CDR3 sequence: CASSQSRQGKEYTEAFF.

The chain links TRBV7-9 to TRBJ1-6; TCRdb indicates TRBD1, and absent DNA this call remains unverified. Germline values: CDR1 SEHNR, CDR2 FQNEAQ (reference sequence). The CDR3 length is 15 residues. CDR3 sequence reads: CASSLVGGGNSPLHF.

The rearrangement uses TRBV28 and TRBJ2-5; TCRdb proposes TRBD2, but this gene call is untestable without DNA. This CDR3 is 14 amino acids long. Germline V gene data show CDR1 as MDHEN and CDR2 as SYDVKM. CDR3 residues: CASSFKAGVETQYF.

The V call is TRBV28, the J call TRBJ2-7. CDR3 length: 14 amino acids. Germline V lookup: CDR1 MDHEN, CDR2 SYDVKM. The CDR3 sequence is CASSPISVSYEQYF. Combining the CDR3 with reference TRBV28 and TRBJ2-7 gives the whole variable domain DVKVTQSSRYLVKRTGEKVFLECVQDMDHENMFWYRQDPGLGLRLIYFSYDVKMKEKGDIPEGYSVSREKKERFSLILESASTNQTSMYLCASSPISVSYEQYFGPGTRLTVT.

This chain uses TRBV20-1 with TRBJ2-7; TCRdb calls TRBD2, which cannot be checked without DNA. The CDR3 is 14 amino acids. The germline gives CDR1 DFQATT, CDR2 SNEGSKA (reference sequence). This CDR3 reads CSSDRTSGSYEQYF.

The gene calls are TRBV28 and TRBJ2-5; without DNA, the TCRdb call of TRBD1 cannot be checked. This CDR3 is 14 amino acids long. CDR1 is MDHEN and CDR2 is SYDVKM in the germline V gene. The CDR3 region is CASSPLKLEETQYF.

This chain uses TRBV27 with TRBJ2-1; TCRdb designates TRBD1, a call that cannot be tested without DNA. Germline CDR1 and CDR2: MNHEY and SMNVEV (reference sequence). The CDR3 length is 16 residues. The CDR3 reads CASSFRGGVPYNEQFF.

The chain uses TRBV6-1 and TRBJ2-1; no DNA is available, so the TRBD1 call from TCRdb remains unchecked. This CDR3 spans 15 amino acids. Germline V gene lookup returns CDR1 MNHNS and CDR2 SASEGT. Here the CDR3 reads CASSPLSAPGPQQFF.

The chain recombines TRBV20-1 with TRBJ2-1; TCRdb selects TRBD2, and the lack of DNA leaves this call unchecked. The CDR3 is 13 residues long. Per the germline V gene, CDR1 is DFQATT and CDR2 is SNEGSKA (reference sequence). The CDR3 is CSASWSGVNEQFF.

The chain couples TRBV7-9 to TRBJ2-7; lacking DNA, the TRBD1 call made by TCRdb goes unchecked. Looked up from germline, CDR1 is SEHNR and CDR2 is FQNEAQ (reference sequence). This CDR3 has 14 amino acids. The CDR3 region is CASRTGTHTYEQYF. The full variable domain, its missing parts supplied by reference TRBV7-9 and TRBJ2-7, is DTGVSQNPRHKITKRGQNVTFRCDPISEHNRLYWYRQTLGQGPEFLTYFQNEAQLEKSRLLSDRFSAERPKGSFSTLEIQRTEQGDSAMYLCASRTGTHTYEQYFGPGTRLTVT.

This sequence joins TRBV29-1 and TRBJ2-7; TCRdb outputs TRBD2, but without DNA this stays unchecked. The CDR3 has 18 amino acids. In germline, CDR1 is SQVTM, CDR2 ANQGSEA. Here the CDR3 reads CSVEGIAPMGTRTYEQYF.

This sequence joins TRBV9 and TRBJ1-2; TCRdb's D call of TRBD1 is untestable without DNA. CDR3 length: 14 residues. Germline assignment: CDR1 SGDLS and CDR2 YYNGEE. CDR3 residues: CASSEGGLGYGYTF. The variable domain in full, with the rest retrieved from reference TRBV9 and TRBJ1-2, is DSGVTQTPKHLITATGQRVTLRCSPRSGDLSVYWYQQSLDQGLQFLIQYYNGEERAKGNILERFSAQQFPDLHSELNLSSLELGDSALYFCASSEGGLGYGYTFGSGTRLTVV.